This TCR beta chain originates from a study of identical twins. A universal primer site was created by template switching, with the cDNA bearing unique molecular identifiers. TCRdb re-derived calls from the 5' RACE reads in MiXCR, one entry per CDR3 protein. The table shows 600,000 to 800,000 distinct CDR3 sequences, with 21% occurring only once. J was trimmed by 8 bases and V by 3 bases; bases with no gene match: 6. The CDR3 is 16 residues long. Germline V gives CDR1 KGHSH, CDR2 LQKENI. Another study also made use of these data, one on T cells expressing NK-cell markers. According to that study: Seven of the eight sequenced donors were classified as HCMV-seropositive, and one was classified as seronegative. Dominant NKG2C+ clonotypes made up roughly 1.0-7.0% of CD8+ T cells in several donors.

The J gene is TRBJ2-1, the V gene TRBV18, with TRBD2 identical over 14 bases. This receptor was obtained from a woman younger than 30 in good health. What was sequenced was PBMCs. The CDR3 loop is CASSPRLAGGPYEQFF. The CDR3 bases are TGTGCCAGCTCACCGCGACTAGCGGGGGGGCCCTATGAGCAGTTCTTC.